Sequencing of this TCR beta chain was carried out in a study of PD-L1 blockade in urothelial cancer. Study information: Male sex and bladder-origin urothelial cancer were recorded for twenty-five of 29 patients. Blood samples had a median of around 140,000 T cells, roughly 84,000 unique TCRs, and clonality 0.08 to 0.09. Anywhere from 0 to 3 prior chemotherapy regimens had been received by patients.

Libraries were prepared by immunoSEQ multiplex PCR; TCRdb keeps only in-frame clonotypes and omits some of them. In the table there are approximately 20,000 clones, 90% of which are singletons. Germline V gives CDR1 MDHEN, CDR2 SYDVKM. The V end lost 1 base, the J end lost 3 bases, and 6 bases lay between the germline ends. The CDR3 sequence is 14 residues long. The sequences come from PBMCs, collected around atezolizumab (anti-PD-L1) treatment. This clonotype was obtained from a woman aged 55-70 years with urothelial cancer. This chain joins TRBV28 and TRBJ2-2; D uncertain. CDR3 DNA sequence: TGTGCCAGCAGTTTATATCAGGACACCGGGGAGCTGTTTTTT. Its protein is CASSLYQDTGELFF.